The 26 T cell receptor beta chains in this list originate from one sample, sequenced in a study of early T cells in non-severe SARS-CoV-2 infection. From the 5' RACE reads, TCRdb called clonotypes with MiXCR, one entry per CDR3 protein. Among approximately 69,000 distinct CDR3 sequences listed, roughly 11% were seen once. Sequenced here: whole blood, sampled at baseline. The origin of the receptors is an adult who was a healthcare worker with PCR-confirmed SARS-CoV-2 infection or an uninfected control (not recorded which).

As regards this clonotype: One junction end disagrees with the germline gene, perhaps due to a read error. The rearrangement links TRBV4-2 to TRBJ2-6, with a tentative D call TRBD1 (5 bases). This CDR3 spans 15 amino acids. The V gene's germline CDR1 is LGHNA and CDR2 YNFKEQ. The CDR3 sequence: CVSSQPGSGANVLTF. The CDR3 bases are TGTGTCAGCAGCCAGCCAGGGTCTGGGGCCAACGTCCTGACTTTC.

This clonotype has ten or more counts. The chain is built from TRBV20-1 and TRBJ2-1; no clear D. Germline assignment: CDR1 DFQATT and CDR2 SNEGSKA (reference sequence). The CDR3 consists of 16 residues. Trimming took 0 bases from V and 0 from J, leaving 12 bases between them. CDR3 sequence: CSARDSSPHSYNEQFF. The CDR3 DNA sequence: TGCAGTGCTAGAGATTCCAGCCCTCACTCCTACAATGAGCAGTTCTTC.

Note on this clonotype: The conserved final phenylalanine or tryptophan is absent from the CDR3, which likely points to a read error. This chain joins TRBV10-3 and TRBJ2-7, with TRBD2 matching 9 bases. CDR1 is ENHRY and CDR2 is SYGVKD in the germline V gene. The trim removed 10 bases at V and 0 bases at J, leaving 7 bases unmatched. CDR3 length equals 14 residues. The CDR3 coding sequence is TGTGCCACCCAGCAAGCGGGGGGCTCCTACGAGCAGTACTTA. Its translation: CATQQAGGSYEQYL.

The CDR3 is CIYRARGEQYF. The CDR3 bases are TGTATCTACCGGGCCCGTGGCGAGCAGTACTTC. The chain carries TRBV19 and TRBJ2-7; no reliable D call. The CDR3 sequence is 11 residues long. Germline-derived CDR1 and CDR2 are LNHDA and SQIVND (reference sequence).

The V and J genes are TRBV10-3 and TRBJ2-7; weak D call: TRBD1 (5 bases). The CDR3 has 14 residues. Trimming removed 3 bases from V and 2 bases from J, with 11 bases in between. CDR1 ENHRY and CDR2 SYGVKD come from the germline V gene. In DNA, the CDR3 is TGTGCCATCAGTGACCAGGGCACTACCTACGAGCAGTACTTC. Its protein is CAISDQGTTYEQYF.

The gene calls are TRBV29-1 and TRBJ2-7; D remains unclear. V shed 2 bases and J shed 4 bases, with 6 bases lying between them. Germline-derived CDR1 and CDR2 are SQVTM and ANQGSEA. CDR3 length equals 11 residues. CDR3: CSVEFLYEQYF. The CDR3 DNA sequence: TGCAGCGTTGAATTCTTGTACGAGCAGTACTTC.

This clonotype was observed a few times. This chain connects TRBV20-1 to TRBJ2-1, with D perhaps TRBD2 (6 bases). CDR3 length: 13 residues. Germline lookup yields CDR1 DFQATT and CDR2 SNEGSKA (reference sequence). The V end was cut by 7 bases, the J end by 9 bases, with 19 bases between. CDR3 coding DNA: TGCAGTGTTTCGGTGATTCGGGACTTTGAGCAGTTCTTC. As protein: CSVSVIRDFEQFF.

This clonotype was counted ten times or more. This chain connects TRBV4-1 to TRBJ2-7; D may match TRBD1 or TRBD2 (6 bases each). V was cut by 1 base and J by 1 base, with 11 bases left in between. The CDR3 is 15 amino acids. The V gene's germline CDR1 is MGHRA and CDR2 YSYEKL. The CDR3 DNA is TGCGCCAGCAGCCAAGGGGGGGCACCGTCCTACGAGCAGTACTTC. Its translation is CASSQGGAPSYEQYF.

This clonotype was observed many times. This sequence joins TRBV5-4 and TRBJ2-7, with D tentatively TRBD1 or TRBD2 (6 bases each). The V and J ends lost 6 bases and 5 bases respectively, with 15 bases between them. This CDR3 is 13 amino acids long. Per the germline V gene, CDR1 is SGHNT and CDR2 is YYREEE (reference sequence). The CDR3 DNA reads TGTGCCAGCAATCTTGGGGGGCGGAACGAGCAGTACTTC. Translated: CASNLGGRNEQYF.

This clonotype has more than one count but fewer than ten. CDR3 coding DNA: TGTGCCAGCAGTTTTCGGGGGGCACGTCAGCCCCAGCATTTT. Translation: CASSFRGARQPQHF. V is TRBV27 and J is TRBJ1-5, with a weak D call TRBD1 (6 bases). V lost 3 bases to trimming and J lost 6 bases, with 12 bases between them. CDR3 length equals 14 residues. CDR1 and CDR2 (germline): MNHEY, SMNVEV (reference sequence).

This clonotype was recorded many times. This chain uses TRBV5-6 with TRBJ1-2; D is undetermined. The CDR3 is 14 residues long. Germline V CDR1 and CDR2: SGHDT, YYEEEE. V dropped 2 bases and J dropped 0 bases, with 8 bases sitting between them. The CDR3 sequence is CASSFLGPNYGYTF. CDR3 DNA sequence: TGTGCCAGCAGCTTTTTAGGTCCTAACTATGGCTACACCTTC.

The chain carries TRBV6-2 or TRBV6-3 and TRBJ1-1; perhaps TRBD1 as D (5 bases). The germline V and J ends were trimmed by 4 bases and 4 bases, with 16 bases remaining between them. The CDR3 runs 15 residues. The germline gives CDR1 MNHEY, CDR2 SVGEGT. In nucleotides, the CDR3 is TGTGCCAGCAGTTTCAGGGTGCAATTCGGCACTGAAGCTTTCTTT. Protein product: CASSFRVQFGTEAFF.

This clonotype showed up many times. The CDR3 bases are TGTGCCAGCTCACCACCGCGGAGTCGTGGAAACACCATATATTTT. Translation: CASSPPRSRGNTIYF. V is TRBV18 and J is TRBJ1-3, with no clear D. Germline V CDR1 and CDR2: KGHSH, LQKENI. Trimming removed 0 bases at V and 3 bases at J, with 9 bases between. This CDR3 has 15 residues.

CDR3 sequence (DNA): TGCAGCGTGGCGGACAGGGGGTCCATATATTTT. This codes for CSVADRGSIYF. The chain combines TRBV29-1 with TRBJ1-3, with 10 nucleotides matching TRBD1. V was clipped by 6 bases and J by 11 bases; unmatched bases: 4. This CDR3 comprises 11 residues. Looked up from germline, CDR1 is SQVTM and CDR2 is ANQGSEA. Drawing the rest from reference TRBV29-1 and TRBJ1-3, the complete variable domain is SAVISQKPSRDICQRGTSLTIQCQVDSQVTMMFWYRQQPGQSLTLIATANQGSEATYESGFVIDKFPISRPNLTFSTLTVSNMSPEDSSIYLCSVADRGSIYFGEGSWLTVV.

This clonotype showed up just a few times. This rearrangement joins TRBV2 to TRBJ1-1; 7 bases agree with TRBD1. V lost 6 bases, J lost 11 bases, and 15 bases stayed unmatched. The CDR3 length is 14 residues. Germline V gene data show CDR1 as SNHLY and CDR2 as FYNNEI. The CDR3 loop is CASSRQGAIVDAFF. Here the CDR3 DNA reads TGTGCCAGCAGCCGACAGGGTGCAATCGTTGACGCTTTCTTT. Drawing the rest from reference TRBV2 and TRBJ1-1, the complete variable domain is EPEVTQTPSHQVTQMGQEVILRCVPISNHLYFYWYRQILGQKVEFLVSFYNNEISEKSEIFDDQFSVERPDGSNFTLKIRSTKLEDSAMYFCASSRQGAIVDAFFGQGTRLTVV.

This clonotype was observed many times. As DNA, the CDR3 is TGTGCCAGCAGCCTCTTAGGGCCCCTCGCGATCGAGCAGTACTTC. As protein: CASSLLGPLAIEQYF. V usage is TRBV7-2 and J usage is TRBJ2-7, with D hard to call. Trimming took off 5 bases at V and 6 bases at J, with 20 bases between the two ends. The germline gives CDR1 SGHTA, CDR2 FQGNSA. This CDR3 is built from 15 residues. The complete variable domain, with remaining parts taken from reference TRBV7-2 and TRBJ2-7, reads GAGVSQSPSNKVTEKGKDVELRCDPISGHTALYWYRQSLGQGLEFLIYFQGNSAPDKSGLPSDRFSAERTGGSVSTLTIQRTQQEDSAVYLCASSLLGPLAIEQYFGPGTRLTVT.

In DNA form, the CDR3 reads TGTGCCAGCAGCTTGCAGGGGGGCAGCACAGATACGCAGTATTTT. Protein sequence: CASSLQGGSTDTQYF. The chain has TRBV7-9 and TRBJ2-3, with D possibly TRBD1 on 7 matching bases. Germline assignment: CDR1 SEHNR and CDR2 FQNEAQ (reference sequence). The CDR3 contains 15 residues. The V end was cut by 3 bases, the J end by 0 bases, with 10 bases between.

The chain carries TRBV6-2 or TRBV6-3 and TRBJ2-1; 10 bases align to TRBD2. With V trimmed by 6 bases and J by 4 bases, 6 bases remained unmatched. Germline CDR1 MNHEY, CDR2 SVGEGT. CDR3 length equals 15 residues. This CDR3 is CASRASGSRYNEQFF. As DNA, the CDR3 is TGTGCCAGCAGGGCTAGCGGGAGCAGGTACAATGAGCAGTTCTTC.

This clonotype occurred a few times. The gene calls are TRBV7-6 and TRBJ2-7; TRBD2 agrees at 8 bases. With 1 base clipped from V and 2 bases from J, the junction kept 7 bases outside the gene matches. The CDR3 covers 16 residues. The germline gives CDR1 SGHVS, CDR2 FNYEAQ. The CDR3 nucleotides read TGTGCCAGCAGCTTAGGGGGCCTAGCGGGTACCTACGAGCAGTACTTC. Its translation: CASSLGGLAGTYEQYF.

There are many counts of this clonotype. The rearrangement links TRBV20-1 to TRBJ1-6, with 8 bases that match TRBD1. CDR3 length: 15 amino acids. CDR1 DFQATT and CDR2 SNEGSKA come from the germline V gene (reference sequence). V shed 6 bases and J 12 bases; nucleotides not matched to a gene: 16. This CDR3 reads CSAIVDPGGSGPLHF. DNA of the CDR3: TGCAGTGCAATAGTGGATCCAGGGGGCAGTGGACCCCTCCACTTT.

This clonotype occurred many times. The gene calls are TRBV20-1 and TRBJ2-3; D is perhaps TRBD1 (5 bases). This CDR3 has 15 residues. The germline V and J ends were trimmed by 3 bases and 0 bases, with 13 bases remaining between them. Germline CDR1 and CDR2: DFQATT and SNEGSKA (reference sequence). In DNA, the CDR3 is TGCAGTGCTAGTGGGGCTAAAACTAGCACAGATACGCAGTATTTT. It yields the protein CSASGAKTSTDTQYF.

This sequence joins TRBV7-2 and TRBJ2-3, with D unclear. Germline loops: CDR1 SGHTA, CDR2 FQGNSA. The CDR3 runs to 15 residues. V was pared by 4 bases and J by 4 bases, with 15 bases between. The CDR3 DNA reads TGTGCCAGCAGCTCCGTTCCGACCCAGCCAGATACGCAGTATTTT. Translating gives CASSSVPTQPDTQYF.

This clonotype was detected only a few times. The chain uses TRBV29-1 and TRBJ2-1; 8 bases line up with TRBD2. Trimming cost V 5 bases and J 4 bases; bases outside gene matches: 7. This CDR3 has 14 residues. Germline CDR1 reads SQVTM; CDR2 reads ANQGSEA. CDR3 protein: CSVPGGRYYNEQFF. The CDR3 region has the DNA TGCAGCGTTCCGGGGGGGCGTTATTACAATGAGCAGTTCTTC.

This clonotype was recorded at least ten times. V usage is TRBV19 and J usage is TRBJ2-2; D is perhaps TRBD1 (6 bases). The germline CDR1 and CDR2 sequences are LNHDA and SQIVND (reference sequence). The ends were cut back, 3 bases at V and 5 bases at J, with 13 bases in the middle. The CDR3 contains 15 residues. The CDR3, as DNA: TGTGCCAGTAGTATTGGAGCCGGGACAACCGGGGAGCTGTTTTTT. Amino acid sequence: CASSIGAGTTGELFF.

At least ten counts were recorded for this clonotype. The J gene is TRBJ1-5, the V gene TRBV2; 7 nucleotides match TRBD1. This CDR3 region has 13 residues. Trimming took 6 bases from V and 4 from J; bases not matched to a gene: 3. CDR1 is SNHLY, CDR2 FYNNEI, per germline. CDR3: CASSSGQNQPQHF. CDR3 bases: TGTGCCAGCAGCTCGGGACAGAATCAGCCCCAGCATTTT.

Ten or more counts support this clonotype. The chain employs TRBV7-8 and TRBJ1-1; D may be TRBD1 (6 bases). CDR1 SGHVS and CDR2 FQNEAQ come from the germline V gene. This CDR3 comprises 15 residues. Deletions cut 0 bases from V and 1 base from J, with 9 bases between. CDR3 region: CASSLARGANTEAFF. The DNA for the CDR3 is TGTGCCAGCAGCTTAGCTCGGGGGGCGAACACTGAAGCTTTCTTT.